Listed below are T cell receptor beta chains from one sample, sequenced in a study of T cell responses to AZD1222 COVID-19 vaccine. This table comes from immunoSEQ multiplex PCR, and its TCRdb copy is limited to in-frame clones, with some not included. The repertoire has around 110,000 clones, over 75% of them found once; the top ten carry around 7%. Specimen: peripheral blood, collected on day 0 of AZD1222 vaccination. These receptors originate from an adult in good health. Both conserved end residues are part of each CDR3. A D gene is named only where the DNA matches it firmly. Part of the rows lack a size; the others show once, few, many or a class for expanded clones.

V	D	J	size	CDR3	DNA
TRBV2	-	TRBJ2-2	-	CASSGQSGELFF	TGTGCCAGCAGCGGACAGTCCGGGGAGCTGTTTTTT
TRBV28	-	TRBJ1-1	-	CASGFRGGGGVAFF	TGTGCCAGCGGATTCCGAGGGGGTGGAGGAGTAGCTTTCTTT
TRBV19	TRBD1	TRBJ2-7	-	CASSSPGQVSYEQYF	TGTGCCAGTAGTAGTCCGGGACAGGTCTCCTACGAGCAGTACTTC
TRBV18	-	TRBJ2-5	-	CASSPKGVWEPEETQYF	TGTGCCAGCTCACCGAAAGGGGTTTGGGAACCCGAAGAGACCCAGTACTTC
TRBV28	TRBD1	TRBJ2-7	-	CASTTGGRFYEQYF	TGTGCCAGCACCACAGGGGGGAGATTTTACGAGCAGTACTTC
TRBV20-1	-	TRBJ2-5	-	CSASGKVSEQETQYF	TGCAGTGCTAGTGGGAAGGTATCCGAGCAAGAGACCCAGTACTTC
TRBV11-2	-	TRBJ1-2	-	CASSKKRPIGGYTF	TGTGCCAGCAGCAAAAAAAGGCCCATCGGGGGCTACACCTTC
TRBV21-1	-	TRBJ2-3	-	CASSKPLWQASTDTQYF	TGTGCCAGCAGCAAACCGCTTTGGCAGGCTAGCACAGATACGCAGTATTTT
TRBV12-3/TRBV12-4	TRBD1	TRBJ2-5	-	CASSPGTGIEYF	TGTGCCAGCAGTCCCGGGACAGGGATTGAGTACTTC
TRBV19	-	TRBJ1-5	-	CASSIQGGQPQHF	TGTGCCAGTAGTATACAGGGAGGTCAGCCCCAGCATTTT
TRBV19	-	TRBJ2-1	-	CASSIMGMRGNEQFF	TGTGCCAGTAGTATAATGGGGATGCGGGGCAATGAGCAGTTCTTC
TRBV10-3	-	TRBJ2-1	-	CAISDRRNNEQFF	TGTGCCATCAGTGACAGGCGGAACAATGAGCAGTTCTTC
TRBV7-2	-	TRBJ2-2	few	CASSLIRVGGATSGELFF	TGTGCCAGCAGCTTAATTCGGGTTGGGGGAGCGACGTCTGGGGAGCTGTTTTTT
TRBV28	TRBD1	TRBJ1-4	once	CASSSGTAVRKLFF	TGTGCCAGCAGTTCAGGGACAGCGGTGAGGAAACTGTTTTTT
TRBV7-3	-	TRBJ2-2	-	CASSPNRGGTGELFF	TGTGCCAGCAGCCCCAACAGGGGAGGGACCGGGGAGCTGTTTTTT
TRBV2	-	TRBJ1-2	-	CASSEYPRDYTF	TGTGCCAGCAGTGAATATCCCAGAGACTACACCTTC
TRBV11-2	-	TRBJ2-7	-	CASSLTGPRVEQYF	TGTGCCAGCAGCTTAACCGGGCCGCGGGTCGAGCAGTACTTC
TRBV6-5	TRBD1	TRBJ1-2	-	CASSLGQAANYGYTF	TGTGCCAGCAGTTTAGGACAGGCCGCTAACTATGGCTACACCTTC
TRBV6-4	-	TRBJ1-2	once	CASSDSSQNSYGYTF	TGTGCCAGCAGTGACTCGAGTCAGAATTCCTATGGCTACACCTTC
TRBV28	-	TRBJ1-1	-	CASSLGGLANTEAFF	TGTGCCAGCAGTTTGGGCGGGCTGGCGAACACTGAAGCTTTCTTT